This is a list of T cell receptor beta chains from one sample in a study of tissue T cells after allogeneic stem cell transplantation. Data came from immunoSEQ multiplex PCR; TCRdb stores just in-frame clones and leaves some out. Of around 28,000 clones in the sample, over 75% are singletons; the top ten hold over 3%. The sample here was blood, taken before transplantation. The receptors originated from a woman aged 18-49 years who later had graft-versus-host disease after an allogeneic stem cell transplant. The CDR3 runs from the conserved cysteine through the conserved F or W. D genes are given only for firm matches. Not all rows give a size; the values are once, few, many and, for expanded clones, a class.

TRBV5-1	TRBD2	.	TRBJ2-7	TGCGCCAGCAGCTTGGGACCCAGGACTAGCGGAGGGGTTTACGAGCAGTACTTC	CASSLGPRTSGGVYEQYF
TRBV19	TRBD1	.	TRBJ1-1	TGTGCCAGCCAGGACAGGATGAACACTGAAGCTTTCTTT	CASQDRMNTEAFF
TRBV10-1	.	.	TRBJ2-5	TGCGCCAGCAGTGAGTCAGTAGGGCAAGAGACCCAGTACTTC	CASSESVGQETQYF
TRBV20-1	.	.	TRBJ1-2	TGCAGTGCTAGTACCGGCCGAAACTATGGCTACACCTTC	CSASTGRNYGYTF
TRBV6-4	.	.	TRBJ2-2	TGTGCCAGCAGTGAGGATGGAACCACCGGGGAGCTGTTTTTT	CASSEDGTTGELFF
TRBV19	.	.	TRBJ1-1	TGTGCCAGTACCCCCGCAGGGTTTATGGTGGCTTTCTTT	CASTPAGFMVAFF
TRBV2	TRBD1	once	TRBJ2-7	TGTGCCAGCAGCGCCGGGACAGGGTTTTCCTACGAGCAGTACTTC	CASSAGTGFSYEQYF
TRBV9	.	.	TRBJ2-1	TGTGCCAGCAGCGAGGGGTGGCCGTACAATGAGCAGTTCTTC	CASSEGWPYNEQFF
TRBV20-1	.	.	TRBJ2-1	TGCAGTGTCTCCCAAGACAATGAGCAGTTCTTC	CSVSQDNEQFF
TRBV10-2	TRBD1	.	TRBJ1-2	TGCGCCAGCAGCTTGGACAGGGGGTATGGCTACACCTTC	CASSLDRGYGYTF
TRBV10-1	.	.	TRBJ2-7	TGCGCCAGCAGTGGGGACGAGAACGAGCAGTACTTC	CASSGDENEQYF
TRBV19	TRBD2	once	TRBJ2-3	TGTGCCAGTAGTATGGGCGGGGGGGACACAGATACGCAGTATTTT	CASSMGGGDTDTQYF
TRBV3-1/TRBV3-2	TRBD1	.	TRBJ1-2	TGTGCCAGCAGCCAAGGGTTAGGACAGGCCTATGGCTACACCTTC	CASSQGLGQAYGYTF
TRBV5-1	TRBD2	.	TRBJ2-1	TGCGCCAGCAGCCTAGGGACTAGCGGGGGTGGCGTCCATGAGCAGTTCTTC	CASSLGTSGGGVHEQFF
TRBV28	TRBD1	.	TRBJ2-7	TGTGCCAGCAGATCCGGGACAGGGGCCTTCTACGAGCAGTACTTC	CASRSGTGAFYEQYF
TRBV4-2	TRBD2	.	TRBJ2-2	TGTGCCAGCAGCCAAGACGGGGTAGCGGGAGTAGGCACCGGGGAGCTGTTTTTT	CASSQDGVAGVGTGELFF
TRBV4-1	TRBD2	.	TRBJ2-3	TGCGCCAGCAGCCAAGATAGTGACGGGGGGGTCCCAGATACGCAGTATTTT	CASSQDSDGGVPDTQYF
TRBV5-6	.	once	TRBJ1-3	TGTGCCAGCAGCTTGGGCCGGCGGGGGTCTGGAAACACCATATATTTT	CASSLGRRGSGNTIYF
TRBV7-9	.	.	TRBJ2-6	TGTGCCAGCAGCCCCGCGGGACGAGTCAACATGGCTTTC	CASSPAGRVNMAF
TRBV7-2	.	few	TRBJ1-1	TGTGCCAGCAGCTCCCAGGGGACGAACACTGAAGCTTTCTTT	CASSSQGTNTEAFF
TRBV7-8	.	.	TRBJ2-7	TGTGCCAGCAGCTCCAACAGGTACGAGCAGTACTTC	CASSSNRYEQYF
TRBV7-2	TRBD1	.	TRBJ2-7	TGTGCCAGCAGCTATTCCGGGACAGGGGAGGAGCAGTACTTC	CASSYSGTGEEQYF